This T cell receptor beta chain was sequenced for a study of blood T cells in healthy people across ages. General study findings and limits: Relative to aged donors, long-lived donors carried more naive CD4+ cells and displayed higher diversity.

The CDR3 is 16 amino acids. Alongside a J-beta primer mix, a sample-barcoded 5' primer served in a second PCR lasting about 7 to 12 cycles. From the 5' RACE reads, TCRdb called clonotypes with MiXCR, one entry per CDR3 protein. The table shows some 700,000 distinct CDR3 sequences, with roughly 20% occurring only once. This clonotype was counted between two and nine times. What it recognizes is unknown. The receptor comes from a man between 65 and 79 years old in good health. Sequencing was performed on blood. The J gene is TRBJ2-3, the V gene TRBV21-1; the D call of TRBD1 is as the table states it, not checked on the DNA. TRBV21-1 is deemed a pseudogene. In DNA form, the CDR3 reads TGTGCCAGCAGCAATTCCGTCACCCTGGACACAGATACGCAGTATTTT. This encodes CASSNSVTLDTDTQYF.